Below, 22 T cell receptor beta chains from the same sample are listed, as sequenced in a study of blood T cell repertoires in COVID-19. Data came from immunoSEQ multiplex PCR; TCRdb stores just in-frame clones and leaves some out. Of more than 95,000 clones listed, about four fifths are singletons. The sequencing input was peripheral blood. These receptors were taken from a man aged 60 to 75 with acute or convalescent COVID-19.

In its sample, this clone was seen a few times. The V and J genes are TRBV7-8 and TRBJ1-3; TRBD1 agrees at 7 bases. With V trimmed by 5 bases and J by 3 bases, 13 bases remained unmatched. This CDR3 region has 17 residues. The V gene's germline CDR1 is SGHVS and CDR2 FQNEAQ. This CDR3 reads CASSGRGRGLNGNTIYF. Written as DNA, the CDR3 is TGTGCCAGCAGCGGTAGGGGAAGGGGGCTAAATGGAAACACCATATATTTT. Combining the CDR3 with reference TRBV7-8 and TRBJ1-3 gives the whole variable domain GAGVSQSPRYKVAKRGQDVALRCDPISGHVSLFWYQQALGQGPEFLTYFQNEAQLDKSGLPSDRFFAERPEGSVSTLKIQRTQQEDSAVYLCASSGRGRGLNGNTIYFGEGSWLTVV.

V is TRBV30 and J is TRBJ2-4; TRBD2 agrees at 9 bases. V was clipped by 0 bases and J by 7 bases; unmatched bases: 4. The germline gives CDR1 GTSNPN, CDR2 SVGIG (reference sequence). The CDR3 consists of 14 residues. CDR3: CAWSVGGGVNIQYF. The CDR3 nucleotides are TGTGCCTGGAGTGTGGGCGGGGGGGTTAACATTCAGTACTTC.

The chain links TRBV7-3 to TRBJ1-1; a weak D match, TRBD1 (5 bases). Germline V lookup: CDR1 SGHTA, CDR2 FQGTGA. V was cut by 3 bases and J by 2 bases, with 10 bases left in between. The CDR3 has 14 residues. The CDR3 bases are TGTGCCAGCAGCTTGGGTAGGGGAAACACTGAAGCTTTCTTT. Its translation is CASSLGRGNTEAFF.

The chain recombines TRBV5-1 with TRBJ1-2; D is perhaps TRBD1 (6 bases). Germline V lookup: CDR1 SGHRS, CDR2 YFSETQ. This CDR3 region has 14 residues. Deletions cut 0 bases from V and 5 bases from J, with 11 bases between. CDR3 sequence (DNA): TGCGCCAGCAGCTTGGGGGGACAACTTTATGGCTACACCTTC. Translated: CASSLGGQLYGYTF. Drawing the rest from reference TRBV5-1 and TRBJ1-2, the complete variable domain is KAGVTQTPRYLIKTRGQQVTLSCSPISGHRSVSWYQQTPGQGLQFLFEYFSETQRNKGNFPGRFSGRQFSNSRSEMNVSTLELGDSALYLCASSLGGQLYGYTFGSGTRLTVV.

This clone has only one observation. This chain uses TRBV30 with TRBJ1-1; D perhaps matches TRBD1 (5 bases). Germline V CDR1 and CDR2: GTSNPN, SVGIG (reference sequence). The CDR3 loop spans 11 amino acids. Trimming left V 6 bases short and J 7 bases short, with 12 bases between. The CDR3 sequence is CACRGRVEAFF. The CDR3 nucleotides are TGTGCCTGTAGGGGAAGAGTTGAAGCTTTCTTT. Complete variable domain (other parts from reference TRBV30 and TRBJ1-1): SQTIHQWPATLVQPVGSPLSLECTVEGTSNPNLYWYRQAAGRGLQLLFYSVGIGQISSEVPQNLSASRPQDRQFILSSKKLLLSDSGFYLCACRGRVEAFFGQGTRLTVV.

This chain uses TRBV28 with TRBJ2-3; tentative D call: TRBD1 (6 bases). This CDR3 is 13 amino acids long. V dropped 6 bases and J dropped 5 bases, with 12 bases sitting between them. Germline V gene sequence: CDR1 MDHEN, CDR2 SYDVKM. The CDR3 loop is CASSTQGLDTQYF. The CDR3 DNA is TGTGCCAGCAGCACTCAGGGGCTAGATACGCAGTATTTT.

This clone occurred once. CDR3 region: CASSWTGLRRDGYTF. The CDR3 bases are TGTGCCAGCAGTTGGACAGGGCTTCGAAGGGATGGCTACACCTTC. V and J are TRBV28 and TRBJ1-2; 8 bases match TRBD1. This CDR3 has 15 amino acids. The trim removed 4 bases at V and 6 bases at J, leaving 10 bases unmatched. Germline CDR1 and CDR2: MDHEN and SYDVKM.

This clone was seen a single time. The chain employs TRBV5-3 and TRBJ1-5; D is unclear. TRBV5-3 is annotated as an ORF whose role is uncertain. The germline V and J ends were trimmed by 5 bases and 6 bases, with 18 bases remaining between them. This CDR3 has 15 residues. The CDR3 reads CARSRPEQDAQPQHF. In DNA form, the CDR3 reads TGTGCCAGAAGTCGTCCAGAGCAGGATGCTCAGCCCCAGCATTTT.

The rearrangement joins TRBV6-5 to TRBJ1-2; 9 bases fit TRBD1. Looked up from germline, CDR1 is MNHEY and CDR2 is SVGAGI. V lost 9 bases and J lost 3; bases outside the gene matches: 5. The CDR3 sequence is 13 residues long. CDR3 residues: CASHRDRDYGYTF. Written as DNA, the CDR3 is TGTGCCAGTCACCGGGACAGGGACTATGGCTACACCTTC.

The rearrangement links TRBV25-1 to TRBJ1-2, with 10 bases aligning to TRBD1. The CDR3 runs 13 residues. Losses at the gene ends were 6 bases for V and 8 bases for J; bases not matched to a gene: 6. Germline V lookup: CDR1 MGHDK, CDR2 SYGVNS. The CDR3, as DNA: TGTGCCAGCAGCCCCGGACAGGGGGAGGGCTACACCTTC. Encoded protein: CASSPGQGEGYTF.

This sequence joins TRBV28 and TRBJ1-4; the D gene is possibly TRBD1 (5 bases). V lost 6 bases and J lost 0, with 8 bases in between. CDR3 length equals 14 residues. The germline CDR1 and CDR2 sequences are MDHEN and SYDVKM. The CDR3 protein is CASRRGATNEKLFF. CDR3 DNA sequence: TGTGCCAGCAGGCGGGGGGCAACTAATGAAAAACTGTTTTTT.

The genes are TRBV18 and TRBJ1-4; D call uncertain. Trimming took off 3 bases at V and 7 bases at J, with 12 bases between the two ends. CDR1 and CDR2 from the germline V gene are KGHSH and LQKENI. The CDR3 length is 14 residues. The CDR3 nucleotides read TGTGCCAGCTCACCCTCCAGGTTGGTTGAAAAACTGTTTTTT. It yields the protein CASSPSRLVEKLFF. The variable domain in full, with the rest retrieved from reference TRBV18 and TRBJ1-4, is NAGVMQNPRHLVRRRGQEARLRCSPMKGHSHVYWYRQLPEEGLKFMVYLQKENIIDESGMPKERFSAEFPKEGPSILRIQQVVRGDSAAYFCASSPSRLVEKLFFGSGTQLSVL.

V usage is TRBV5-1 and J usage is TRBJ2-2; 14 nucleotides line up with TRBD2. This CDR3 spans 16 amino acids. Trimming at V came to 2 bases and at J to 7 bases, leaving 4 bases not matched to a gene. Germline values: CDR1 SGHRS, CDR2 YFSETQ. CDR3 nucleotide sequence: TGCGCCAGCAGCTTCGGACTAGCGGGAGGTCACGGGGAGCTGTTTTTT. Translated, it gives CASSFGLAGGHGELFF.

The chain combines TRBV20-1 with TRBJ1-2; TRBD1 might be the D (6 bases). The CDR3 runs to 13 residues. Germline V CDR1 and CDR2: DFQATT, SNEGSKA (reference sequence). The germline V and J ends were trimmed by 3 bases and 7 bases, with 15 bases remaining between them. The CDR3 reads CSASGQTLGGYTF. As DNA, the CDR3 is TGCAGTGCTAGTGGACAGACCTTGGGTGGCTACACCTTC.

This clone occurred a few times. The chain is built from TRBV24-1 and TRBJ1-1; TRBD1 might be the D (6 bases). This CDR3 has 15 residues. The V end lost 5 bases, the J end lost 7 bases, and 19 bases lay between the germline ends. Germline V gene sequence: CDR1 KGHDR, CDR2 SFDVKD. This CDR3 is CATSGHSTGTYEAFF. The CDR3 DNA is TGTGCCACCAGTGGCCATTCGACAGGAACCTATGAAGCTTTCTTT.

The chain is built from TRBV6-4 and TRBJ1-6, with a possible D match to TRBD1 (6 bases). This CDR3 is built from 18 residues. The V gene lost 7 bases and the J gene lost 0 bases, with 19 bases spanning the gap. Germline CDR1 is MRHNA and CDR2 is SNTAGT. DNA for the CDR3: TGTGCCAGCAAATCATTCGACAGGCTCAGCTCCTATAATTCACCCCTCCACTTT. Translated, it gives CASKSFDRLSSYNSPLHF.

The CDR3 loop reads CASSFRADTQYF. CDR3 bases: TGTGCCAGCAGTTTTCGGGCAGATACGCAGTATTTT. The chain joins TRBV12-3 or TRBV12-4 to TRBJ2-3; D unclear. Deletions cut 3 bases from V and 4 bases from J, with 5 bases between. The CDR3 loop spans 12 amino acids.

CDR3 in DNA: TGTGCCAGCAGTCTAGGACTAGCGGGAGCCGTGGGGTATACGCAGTATTTT. Translation: CASSLGLAGAVGYTQYF. V and J are TRBV6-6 and TRBJ2-3; 13 bases agree with TRBD2. Losses at the gene ends were 5 bases for V and 7 bases for J; bases not matched to a gene: 12. Germline V gene data show CDR1 as MNHNY and CDR2 as SVGAGI (reference sequence). The CDR3 is made up of 17 amino acids.

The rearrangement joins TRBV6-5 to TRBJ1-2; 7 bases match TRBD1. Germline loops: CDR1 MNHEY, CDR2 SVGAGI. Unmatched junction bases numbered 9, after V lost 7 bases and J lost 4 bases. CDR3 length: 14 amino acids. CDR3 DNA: TGTGCCAGCAAATTGCAGGGGGTGAGCTATGGCTACACCTTC. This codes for CASKLQGVSYGYTF.

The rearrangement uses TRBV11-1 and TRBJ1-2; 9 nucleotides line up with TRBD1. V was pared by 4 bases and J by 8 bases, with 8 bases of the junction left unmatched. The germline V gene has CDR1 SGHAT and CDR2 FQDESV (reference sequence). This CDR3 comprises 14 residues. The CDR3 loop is CASSSAGQGRGYTF. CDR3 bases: TGTGCCAGCAGCTCAGCGGGACAGGGCCGGGGCTACACCTTC. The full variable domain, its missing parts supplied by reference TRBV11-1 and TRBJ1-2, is EAEVAQSPRYKITEKSQAVAFWCDPISGHATLYWYRQILGQGPELLVQFQDESVVDDSQLPKDRFSAERLKGVDSTLKIQPAELGDSAMYLCASSSAGQGRGYTFGSGTRLTVV.

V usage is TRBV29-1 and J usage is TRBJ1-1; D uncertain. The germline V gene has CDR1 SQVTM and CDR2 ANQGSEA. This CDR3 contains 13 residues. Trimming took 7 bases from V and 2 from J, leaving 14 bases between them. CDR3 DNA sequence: TGCAGCGCCCTACCTCAGGTTAACACTGAAGCTTTCTTT. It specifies CSALPQVNTEAFF. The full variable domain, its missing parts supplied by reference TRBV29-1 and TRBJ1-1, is SAVISQKPSRDICQRGTSLTIQCQVDSQVTMMFWYRQQPGQSLTLIATANQGSEATYESGFVIDKFPISRPNLTFSTLTVSNMSPEDSSIYLCSALPQVNTEAFFGQGTRLTVV.

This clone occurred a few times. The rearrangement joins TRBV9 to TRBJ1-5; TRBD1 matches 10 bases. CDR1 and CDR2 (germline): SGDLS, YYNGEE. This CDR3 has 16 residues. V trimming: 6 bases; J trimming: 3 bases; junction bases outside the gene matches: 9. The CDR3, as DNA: TGTGCCAGCATCGTGAGGGACAGGGGCATCAATCAGCCCCAGCATTTT. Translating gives CASIVRDRGINQPQHF.